This TCR beta chain was sequenced during a study of T cell responses to AZD1222 COVID-19 vaccine. With respect to this clone: Its antigen remains unknown.

V was pared by 7 bases and J by 5 bases, with 14 bases between. Per germline, CDR1 MDHEN and CDR2 SYDVKM. The CDR3 length is 13 residues. Findings of the study overall: Across the whole spike, CD4 TCRs peaked at regions 160-218 and 743-854.

Sequencing was performed with immunoSEQ multiplex PCR; in TCRdb, only in-frame clones are kept and a portion is missing. The table has 100,000 to 150,000 clones, almost 85% seen once; the top ten hold roughly 8.7%. This material consisted of peripheral blood, taken 28 days after the second dose of the MenACWY control vaccine. The chain joins TRBV28 to TRBJ2-5, with TRBD1 as a possible D gene (6 bases). The clonotype comes from an adult who received the MenACWY meningococcal vaccine as a control. CDR3 loop: CASITRGAETQYF. CDR3 DNA sequence: TGTGCCAGCATAACCAGGGGTGCCGAGACCCAGTACTTC.